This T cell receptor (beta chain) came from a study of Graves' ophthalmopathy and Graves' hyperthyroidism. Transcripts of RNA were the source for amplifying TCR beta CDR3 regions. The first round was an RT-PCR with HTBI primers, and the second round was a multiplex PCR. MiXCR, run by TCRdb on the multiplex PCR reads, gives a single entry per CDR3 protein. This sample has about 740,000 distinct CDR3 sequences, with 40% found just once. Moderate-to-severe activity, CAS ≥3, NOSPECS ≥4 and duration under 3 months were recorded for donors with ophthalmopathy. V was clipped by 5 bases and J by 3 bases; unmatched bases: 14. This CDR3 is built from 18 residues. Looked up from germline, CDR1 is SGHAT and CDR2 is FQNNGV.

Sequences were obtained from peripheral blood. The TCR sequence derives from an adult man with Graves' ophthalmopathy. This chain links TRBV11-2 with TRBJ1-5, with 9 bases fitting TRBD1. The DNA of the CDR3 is TGTGCCAGCAGCCCTTTAAGACAGGGGGGTTTCTACAATCAGCCCCAGCATTTT. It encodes CASSPLRQGGFYNQPQHF.